The source of this T cell receptor (beta chain) is a study of T cell responses to AZD1222 COVID-19 vaccine. Germline assignment: CDR1 LGHNA and CDR2 YNFKEQ. This CDR3 comprises 16 residues. Germline trimming cut 4 bases from V and 6 bases from J; bases unmatched to any gene: 7. Using immunoSEQ multiplex PCR, the repertoire was profiled, and TCRdb retains in-frame clones only, with some absent. Here the sample spans 140,000 or so clones, roughly 92% being singletons. This TCR came from an adult in good health. This sample comprised peripheral blood, obtained on day 0 of AZD1222 vaccination. V gene TRBV4-2 combines with J gene TRBJ2-2; 11 nucleotides line up with TRBD2. DNA for the CDR3: TGTGCCAGCAGCCGAGGGGTAGCGGGAGGGGCCGGGGAGCTGTTTTTT. It codes for CASSRGVAGGAGELFF.